This TCR beta chain was identified in a study of blood T cell repertoires in COVID-19. Turning to the study itself: The United States, Italy and Spain were the sources of the acute and convalescent COVID-19 samples.

This CDR3 has 16 residues. V lost 4 bases, J lost 3 bases, and 17 bases lay in between. Germline-derived CDR1 and CDR2 are SGHRS and YFSETQ. In the authors' methods: From reference gene primer amplification, estimates of nucleated cell counts were derived. Data came from immunoSEQ multiplex PCR; TCRdb stores just in-frame clones and leaves some out. For V, J and clone size, that table is used; D and trimming come from the DNA. The data hold about 430,000 clones, with around nine tenths observed a single time. The sample consisted of PBMCs or T cells enriched from blood (not recorded which). The TCR comes from a woman aged 18-29 years who had been exposed to COVID-19. The chain combines TRBV5-1 with TRBJ2-1, with TRBD2 as a possible D gene (6 bases). The CDR3: CASSPKVGGFYNEQFF. CDR3 DNA sequence: TGCGCCAGCAGCCCCAAAGTGGGGGGTTTCTACAATGAGCAGTTCTTC.